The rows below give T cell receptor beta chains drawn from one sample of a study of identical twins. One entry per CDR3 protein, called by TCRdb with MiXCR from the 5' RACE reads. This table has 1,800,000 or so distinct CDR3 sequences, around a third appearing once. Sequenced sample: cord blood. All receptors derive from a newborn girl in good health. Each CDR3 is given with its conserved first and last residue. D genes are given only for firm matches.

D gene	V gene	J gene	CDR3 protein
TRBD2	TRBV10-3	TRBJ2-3	CAISWTSGTTDTQYF
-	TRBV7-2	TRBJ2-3	CASSLQASTTDTQYF
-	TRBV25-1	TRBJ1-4	CASSGGGVGEKLFF
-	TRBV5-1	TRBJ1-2	CASSLDGFYGYTF
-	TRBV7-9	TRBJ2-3	CASSFRPDTQYF
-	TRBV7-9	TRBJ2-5	CASSLVVVETQYF
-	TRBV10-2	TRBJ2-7	CASTPLGGRWSEQYF
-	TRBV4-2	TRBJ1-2	CASSQQGSGGYTF
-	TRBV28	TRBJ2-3	CASSSTSGLEGTDTQYF
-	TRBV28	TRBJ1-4	CASSFGQTINSNEKLFF